The 26 T cell receptor beta chains given below trace back to one sample, sequenced in a study of shared clonotypes between healthy human individuals. Some clones are missing from TCRdb's copy, which holds only in-frame ones; the method was immunoSEQ multiplex PCR. Altogether some 500,000 clones are present, approximately 95% being singletons, with the ten largest covering 0.055% to 0.075%. The sequenced sample consisted of naive CD4+ T cells sorted from blood. Subset reported: CD45RA+ positively selected. All receptors derive from a woman under 40 in good health.

This clone was detected only once. The genes are TRBV4-1 and TRBJ2-6; D is ambiguous. V lost 1 base and J lost 0, with 10 bases in between. This CDR3 comprises 17 residues. Germline-derived CDR1 and CDR2 are MGHRA and YSYEKL. In nucleotides, the CDR3 is TGCGCCAGCAGCCAAGCTCTCCGGACCTCTGGGGCCAACGTCCTGACTTTC. Translation: CASSQALRTSGANVLTF.

The V and J genes are TRBV28 and TRBJ2-2; 7 bases map to TRBD2. The CDR3 loop spans 13 amino acids. V was pared by 6 bases and J by 7 bases, with 5 bases of the junction left unmatched. Germline assignment: CDR1 MDHEN and CDR2 SYDVKM. Written as DNA, the CDR3 is TGTGCCAGCAGCCTCCGGGAGGACGGGGAGCTGTTTTTT. It specifies CASSLREDGELFF.

The chain couples TRBV5-5 to TRBJ2-3, with D hard to call. Trimming removed 4 bases from V and 0 bases from J, with 12 bases in between. CDR1 is SGHKS, CDR2 YYEKEE, per germline (reference sequence). The CDR3 contains 15 residues. The CDR3 bases are TGTGCCAGCAGCAGGTTTTCGGTTAGCACAGATACGCAGTATTTT. Protein: CASSRFSVSTDTQYF.

This chain links TRBV2 with TRBJ1-2; 7 positions match TRBD1. The CDR3 covers 13 residues. With V trimmed by 6 bases and J by 7 bases, 8 bases remained unmatched. Germline V gene data show CDR1 as SNHLY and CDR2 as FYNNEI. The CDR3 region is CASRVGTAGGYTF. The DNA for the CDR3 is TGTGCCAGCAGGGTTGGGACAGCTGGTGGCTACACCTTC.

With regard to this clone: Other DNA sequences in the sample encode the same CDR3. The gene calls are TRBV11-2 and TRBJ2-7, with 14 bases aligning to TRBD2. Trimming at V came to 5 bases and at J to 2 bases, leaving 2 bases not matched to a gene. Germline lookup yields CDR1 SGHAT and CDR2 FQNNGV. The CDR3 totals 15 residues. In DNA, the CDR3 is TGTGCCAGCAGCCCGGGACTAGCGGGGGCCTACGAGCAGTACTTC. It is translated as CASSPGLAGAYEQYF.

V usage is TRBV2 and J usage is TRBJ2-7; the match to TRBD2 covers 8 bases. Germline V gene sequence: CDR1 SNHLY, CDR2 FYNNEI. Germline trimming cut 6 bases from V and 4 bases from J; bases unmatched to any gene: 8. CDR3 size: 14 residues. The CDR3 DNA follows: TGTGCCAGCAGGTCGTCGAGCGGGAGATACGAGCAGTACTTC. Translating it yields CASRSSSGRYEQYF.

This clone was observed a single time. The gene calls are TRBV10-3 and TRBJ2-5; no definite D call. Judging by the DNA end, TRBJ2-7 fits better; the J call may be wrong. This CDR3 contains 14 residues. Germline CDR1 is ENHRY and CDR2 is SYGVKD. CDR3 protein: CAISAWVPADEQYF. Here the CDR3 DNA reads TGTGCCATCAGTGCATGGGTTCCGGCAGACGAGCAGTACTTC.

The genes are TRBV28 and TRBJ1-2, with 7 bases lining up with TRBD1. V lost 1 base, J lost 6 bases, and 11 bases stayed unmatched. This CDR3 comprises 16 residues. Germline V gene data show CDR1 as MDHEN and CDR2 as SYDVKM. CDR3: CASSLSVRDRNNGYTF. DNA for the CDR3: TGTGCCAGCAGTTTATCGGTTAGGGACAGAAACAATGGCTACACCTTC.

The chain has TRBV30 and TRBJ1-2; D remains unclear. V was clipped by 4 bases and J by 4 bases, with 7 bases between them. The CDR3 covers 11 residues. CDR1 and CDR2 from the germline V gene are GTSNPN and SVGIG (reference sequence). The CDR3 is CAWNKGYGYTF. CDR3 DNA: TGTGCCTGGAATAAGGGCTATGGCTACACCTTC.

J is TRBJ2-6 and V is TRBV5-1; D call uncertain. Trimming shortened V by 4 bases and J by 4 bases, and 6 bases separated the two germline ends. The germline gives CDR1 SGHRS, CDR2 YFSETQ. The CDR3 sequence is 13 residues long. In DNA form, the CDR3 reads TGCGCCAGCAGCCCCGCGGGGGCCAACGTCCTGACTTTC. This codes for CASSPAGANVLTF.

V is TRBV6-5 and J is TRBJ1-1, with unresolved D. CDR3 size: 13 residues. Trimming pared 0 bases from V and 5 bases from J, leaving 7 bases between. Looked up from germline, CDR1 is MNHEY and CDR2 is SVGAGI. CDR3 nucleotide sequence: TGTGCCAGCAGTTACTCGAAACGTACTGAAGCTTTCTTT. Protein: CASSYSKRTEAFF.

This sequence joins TRBV4-1 and TRBJ2-7; perhaps TRBD2 as D (6 bases). CDR3 length equals 16 residues. CDR1 is MGHRA, CDR2 YSYEKL, per germline. Trimming took 2 bases from V and 0 from J, leaving 14 bases between them. The CDR3 nucleotides read TGCGCCAGCAGCCAATCTTCGGGACTGAGCTCCTACGAGCAGTACTTC. Translated: CASSQSSGLSSYEQYF.

The chain employs TRBV6-5 and TRBJ1-3; D is undetermined. The CDR3 sequence is 15 residues long. CDR1 and CDR2 (germline): MNHEY, SVGAGI. The ends were cut back, 4 bases at V and 0 bases at J, with 10 bases in the middle. CDR3 nucleotides: TGTGCCAGCAGTTTAGGACTGTACTCTGGAAACACCATATATTTT. Its protein product is CASSLGLYSGNTIYF.

The genes are TRBV6-5 and TRBJ2-7, with 7 bases matching TRBD1. The germline gives CDR1 MNHEY, CDR2 SVGAGI. Germline trimming cut 0 bases from V and 2 bases from J; bases unmatched to any gene: 4. CDR3 size: 15 residues. In DNA, the CDR3 is TGTGCCAGCAGTTACTCGGGACAGTTACCCTACGAGCAGTACTTC. Translated, it gives CASSYSGQLPYEQYF.

This chain uses TRBV7-2 with TRBJ2-1, with 13 bases matching TRBD2. Trimming removed 0 bases from V and 0 bases from J; junction bases left unmatched: 2. From germline, CDR1 is SGHTA and CDR2 FQGNSA. The CDR3 is 18 residues long. CDR3 region: CASSLARTSGSSYNEQFF. The CDR3 DNA reads as TGTGCCAGCAGCTTAGCCCGGACTAGCGGGAGCTCCTACAATGAGCAGTTCTTC. Based on the CDR3 plus reference TRBV7-2 and TRBJ2-1, the full variable domain is GAGVSQSPSNKVTEKGKDVELRCDPISGHTALYWYRQSLGQGLEFLIYFQGNSAPDKSGLPSDRFSAERTGGSVSTLTIQRTQQEDSAVYLCASSLARTSGSSYNEQFFGPGTRLTVL.

The gene calls are TRBV28 and TRBJ1-1, with D perhaps matching TRBD1 (5 bases). The CDR3 has 14 amino acids. Germline-derived CDR1 and CDR2 are MDHEN and SYDVKM. Trimming shortened V by 1 base and J by 3 bases, and 9 bases separated the two germline ends. CDR3 coding DNA: TGTGCCAGCAGTTTATCGACAGCAGACACTGAAGCTTTCTTT. Amino acids: CASSLSTADTEAFF.

The genes are TRBV5-1 and TRBJ2-2, with 10 bases matching TRBD2. The J segment lost 0 bases and the V segment lost 5 bases, leaving 1 base of the junction unmatched. CDR3 length equals 15 residues. Germline CDR1 reads SGHRS; CDR2 reads YFSETQ. CDR3 coding DNA: TGCGCCAGCAGGGGACTAGCGTCGAACACCGGGGAGCTGTTTTTT. This sequence encodes CASRGLASNTGELFF.

The rearrangement uses TRBV5-4 and TRBJ1-1, with 9 bases matching TRBD1. The CDR3 contains 19 residues. V shed 4 bases, J shed 1 base, and the junction held 17 bases outside the gene matches. Germline values: CDR1 SGHNT, CDR2 YYREEE (reference sequence). For the CDR3, the DNA is TGTGCCAGCAGCCTCCTTCGGACAGGGGCCGGGGGAGGGAACACTGAAGCTTTCTTT. Translating it yields CASSLLRTGAGGGNTEAFF. Full variable domain (rest looked up from reference TRBV5-4 and TRBJ1-1): ETGVTQSPTHLIKTRGQQVTLRCSSQSGHNTVSWYQQALGQGPQFIFQYYREEENGRGNFPPRFSGLQFPNYSSELNVNALELDDSALYLCASSLLRTGAGGGNTEAFFGQGTRLTVV.

CDR3 sequence reads: CASSLHRGGGIDNEQYF. Here the CDR3 DNA reads TGTGCCAGCAGCTTACACAGGGGGGGCGGGATAGACAACGAGCAGTACTTC. The J gene is TRBJ2-7, the V gene TRBV11-2; possible D gene TRBD1, 8 bases. The CDR3 has 17 amino acids. CDR1 and CDR2 from the germline V gene are SGHAT and FQNNGV. Trimming cost V 2 bases and J 5 bases, with 22 bases left between them.

V gene TRBV29-1 combines with J gene TRBJ2-7, with a possible D match to TRBD1 (6 bases). The CDR3 totals 11 residues. In germline, CDR1 is SQVTM, CDR2 ANQGSEA. The germline V and J ends were trimmed by 7 bases and 8 bases, with 15 bases remaining between them. The CDR3 reads CSGETGTQQYF. The CDR3 DNA sequence: TGCAGCGGCGAAACAGGGACCCAGCAGTACTTC.

J is TRBJ2-7 and V is TRBV28, with 10 bases identical to TRBD2. Germline lookup yields CDR1 MDHEN and CDR2 SYDVKM. The CDR3 covers 17 residues. Germline trimming cut 9 bases from V and 0 bases from J; bases unmatched to any gene: 14. CDR3 in amino acids: CASRLGSASGSSYEQYF. DNA of the CDR3: TGTGCCAGTCGGCTTGGTTCGGCTAGCGGGAGCTCCTACGAGCAGTACTTC.

The chain has TRBV19 and TRBJ1-4; TRBD1 matches at 8 bases. J lost 5 bases, V lost 5 bases, and 4 bases had no gene match. Looked up from germline, CDR1 is LNHDA and CDR2 is SQIVND (reference sequence). The CDR3 has 14 residues. In DNA form, the CDR3 reads TGTGCCAGTAGTGTACAGGGGGGGAATGAAAAACTGTTTTTT. As protein: CASSVQGGNEKLFF.

The V call is TRBV5-3, the J call TRBJ1-1; tentative D call: TRBD1 (6 bases). Being an ORF, TRBV5-3 has a function that is uncertain. The CDR3 is made up of 15 amino acids. With 4 bases removed from V and 3 bases from J, the gap between germline ends came to 16 bases. The DNA of the CDR3 is TGTGCCAGAAGCCAAACGACAGGTTCCGACACTGAAGCTTTCTTT. Its translation is CARSQTTGSDTEAFF.

The V gene is TRBV15, the J gene TRBJ2-1; maybe TRBD1 (5 bases). V lost 3 bases to trimming and J lost 9 bases, with 12 bases between them. The CDR3 length is 13 residues. Germline V gene lookup returns CDR1 LNHNV and CDR2 YYDKDF (reference sequence). This CDR3 is CATSRDTPTEQFF. The CDR3 DNA sequence: TGTGCCACCAGCAGGGACACACCGACTGAGCAGTTCTTC.

The chain uses TRBV5-4 and TRBJ2-2, with 7 bases fitting TRBD1. The germline CDR1 and CDR2 sequences are SGHNT and YYREEE (reference sequence). The CDR3 sequence is 16 residues long. The V segment lost 5 bases and the J segment 6 bases; nucleotides outside the gene matches: 13. For the CDR3, the DNA is TGTGCCAGCAGTCATTCACCGGGACAGTTTCCCGGGGAGCTGTTTTTT. Protein: CASSHSPGQFPGELFF.

V usage is TRBV7-9 and J usage is TRBJ2-1; the D gene is possibly TRBD2 (5 bases). Trimming took off 5 bases at V and 6 bases at J, with 14 bases between the two ends. Germline V gene lookup returns CDR1 SEHNR and CDR2 FQNEAQ (reference sequence). CDR3 length equals 14 residues. CDR3 protein: CASSRLLSGNEQFF. CDR3 sequence (DNA): TGTGCCAGCAGCCGTCTGTTGAGCGGCAATGAGCAGTTCTTC.